These T cell receptor beta chains were read from a single sample in a study of shared clonotypes between healthy human individuals. The method was immunoSEQ multiplex PCR; TCRdb's version includes in-frame clones alone and lacks a portion of them. The sample consists of under 550,000 clones, 90% to 97% of them appearing once. Sequenced input: naive CD4+ T cells sorted from blood. The source of these receptors is a woman in her twenties or thirties in good health. Both conserved end residues are part of each CDR3. D genes are given only for firm matches. Size is stated for part of the rows, as once, few or many counts, or as a class when the clone is expanded.

V gene	D gene	J gene	clone size	CDR3 protein	CDR3 DNA
TRBV11-2	NA	TRBJ2-1	NA	CASSLEPGGLQNEQFF	TGTGCCAGCAGCTTAGAACCCGGGGGGCTCCAAAATGAGCAGTTCTTC
TRBV10-3	NA	TRBJ2-7	NA	CAIRPRDPSYEQYF	TGTGCCATCAGGCCCCGGGACCCATCCTACGAGCAGTACTTC
TRBV7-9	NA	TRBJ1-3	NA	CASSARGNTIYF	TGTGCCAGCAGCGCCCGTGGAAACACCATATATTTT
TRBV5-8	TRBD1	TRBJ1-5	NA	CASSLALTGTDQPQHF	TGTGCCAGCAGCTTGGCTTTGACAGGGACCGATCAGCCCCAGCATTTT
TRBV9	NA	TRBJ1-3	NA	CASSRGQPQSSGNTIYF	TGTGCCAGCAGCCGCGGACAGCCCCAGAGCTCTGGAAACACCATATATTTT
TRBV30	TRBD1	TRBJ1-1	NA	CARGEGALAFF	TGTGCCCGGGGGGAGGGGGCGCTAGCTTTCTTT
TRBV5-5	NA	TRBJ2-1	NA	CASRRTEQFF	TGTGCCAGCAGACGGACAGAGCAGTTCTTC
TRBV6-4	TRBD2	TRBJ2-5	NA	CASRGLAGAEETQYF	TGTGCCAGCAGGGGACTAGCGGGAGCGGAAGAGACCCAGTACTTC
TRBV11-2	NA	TRBJ2-7	NA	CASSLDHRVKGEQYF	TGTGCCAGCAGCTTAGATCACAGGGTGAAGGGCGAGCAGTACTTC
TRBV27	TRBD2	TRBJ2-7	NA	CASSLGRGSHFYEQYF	TGTGCCAGCAGTTTAGGGCGCGGGAGCCATTTCTACGAGCAGTACTTC
TRBV4-1	TRBD1	TRBJ1-1	NA	CASSQGTGATEAFF	TGCGCCAGCAGCCAGGGGACAGGGGCGACTGAAGCTTTCTTT
TRBV7-8	NA	TRBJ2-5	NA	CASGLHRETQYF	TGTGCCAGTGGACTGCATCGAGAGACCCAGTACTTC
TRBV6-6	NA	TRBJ1-1	NA	CASRFFKNTEAFF	TGTGCCAGCAGATTTTTCAAGAACACTGAAGCTTTCTTT
TRBV19	NA	TRBJ1-1	NA	CASSIGPGAMNTEAFF	TGTGCCAGTAGTATAGGGCCAGGAGCTATGAACACTGAAGCTTTCTTT
TRBV5-1	TRBD2	TRBJ2-3	once	CASSNVAGSADTQYF	TGCGCCAGCAGCAATGTAGCGGGAAGCGCAGATACGCAGTATTTT
TRBV6-5	TRBD1	TRBJ1-2	few	CASSKRGLDGYTF	TGTGCCAGCAGTAAAAGGGGGCTGGATGGCTACACCTTC
TRBV5-1	NA	TRBJ2-3	once	CASSLGTPSTDTQYF	TGCGCCAGCAGCCTAGGGACTCCCAGCACAGATACGCAGTATTTT
TRBV29-1	TRBD1	TRBJ1-4	NA	CSVRQGKLFF	TGCAGCGTACGACAGGGAAAACTGTTTTTT
TRBV11-2	TRBD2	TRBJ2-3	NA	CASSRVAGLVDTQYF	TGTGCCAGCAGCCGAGTAGCGGGATTGGTTGATACGCAGTATTTT
TRBV5-1	NA	TRBJ2-7	NA	CASSPGPELYEQYF	TGCGCCAGCAGCCCGGGGCCGGAGCTTTACGAGCAGTACTTC
TRBV6-1	NA	TRBJ2-7	NA	CASSEYRYEQYF	TGTGCCAGCAGCGAGTACAGGTACGAGCAGTACTTC
TRBV10-3	NA	TRBJ2-3	NA	CAISGDYTDTQYF	TGTGCCATCAGCGGAGACTACACAGATACGCAGTATTTT
TRBV27	NA	TRBJ1-2	NA	CASRDREIYGYTF	TGTGCCAGCCGGGACCGGGAGATCTATGGCTACACCTTC
TRBV27	TRBD2	TRBJ2-7	NA	CASRSFGTISSGGSYEQYF	TGTGCCAGCAGATCATTTGGGACCATCTCTAGCGGGGGTTCCTACGAGCAGTACTTC
TRBV5-1	NA	TRBJ1-1	NA	CASSLASVRTNTEAFF	TGCGCCAGCAGCTTGGCCTCGGTCAGGACGAACACTGAAGCTTTCTTT
TRBV5-1	NA	TRBJ2-6	NA	CASSLVARRGGANVLTF	TGCGCCAGCAGCTTGGTGGCGCGCAGGGGTGGGGCCAACGTCCTGACTTTC
TRBV20-1	NA	TRBJ1-3	NA	CSAQEGTPIYF	TGCAGTGCCCAAGAGGGGACGCCCATATATTTT
TRBV5-1	NA	TRBJ2-3	NA	CASSLEHSTDTQYF	TGCGCCAGCAGCTTGGAGCACAGCACAGATACGCAGTATTTT
TRBV28	NA	TRBJ2-7	NA	CATRVGLFYEQYF	TGTGCCACCCGGGTGGGACTCTTCTACGAGCAGTACTTC
TRBV6-5	TRBD1	TRBJ2-7	NA	CASSHPNRGWEQYF	TGTGCCAGCAGTCACCCTAACAGGGGTTGGGAGCAGTACTTC
TRBV11-2	TRBD2	TRBJ2-1	NA	CASSQSGLAGRYEQFF	TGTGCCAGCAGCCAATCGGGACTAGCGGGACGCTATGAGCAGTTCTTC
TRBV7-3	TRBD1	TRBJ1-1	NA	CASSQQGDTEAFF	TGTGCCAGCAGCCAACAGGGGGACACTGAAGCTTTCTTT
TRBV5-1	TRBD1	TRBJ2-2	NA	CASSLGLGQGVTGELFF	TGCGCCAGCAGCCTTGGTCTGGGACAGGGAGTAACCGGGGAGCTGTTTTTT
TRBV5-4	TRBD2	TRBJ2-7	NA	CASSLGAGGFSYEQYF	TGTGCCAGCAGCTTGGGGGCGGGAGGGTTCTCCTACGAGCAGTACTTC
TRBV18	TRBD1	TRBJ2-7	NA	CASSPTGSHEQYF	TGTGCCAGCTCACCGACAGGGTCCCACGAGCAGTACTTC
TRBV18	NA	TRBJ1-4	NA	CASSVGSDEKLFF	TGTGCCAGCTCAGTAGGGTCGGATGAAAAACTGTTTTTT
TRBV6-6	NA	TRBJ2-7	NA	CASSPSGTDLNWQYF	TGTGCCAGCAGTCCCTCCGGGACGGATTTAAATTGGCAGTACTTC
TRBV6-1	NA	TRBJ1-5	NA	CASQGNNQPQHF	TGTGCCAGCCAGGGAAACAATCAGCCCCAGCATTTT
TRBV6-4	NA	TRBJ1-1	NA	CASSVYPNTEAFF	TGTGCCAGCAGTGTGTATCCGAACACTGAAGCTTTCTTT
TRBV21-1	NA	TRBJ1-5	NA	CASSKIHPTKPQHF	TGTGCCAGCAGCAAAATACACCCCACCAAGCCCCAGCATTTT
TRBV27	NA	TRBJ2-2	NA	CASSLQMGTGELFF	TGTGCCAGCAGTTTACAGATGGGAACCGGGGAGCTGTTTTTT
TRBV14	NA	TRBJ1-1	once	CASSSPGTAKAFF	TGTGCCAGCAGCTCGCCCGGGACGGCAAAAGCTTTCTTT
TRBV7-2	NA	TRBJ2-1	NA	CASSFGRTLGEQFF	TGTGCCAGCAGCTTCGGACGTACCTTGGGTGAGCAGTTCTTC
TRBV11-2	NA	TRBJ2-7	NA	CASSQFQDSFYEQYF	TGTGCCAGCAGCCAATTCCAGGACAGCTTCTACGAGCAGTACTTC
TRBV7-9	NA	TRBJ2-4	NA	CASSLASGALAKNIQYF	TGTGCCAGCAGCTTAGCATCCGGGGCCTTAGCCAAAAACATTCAGTACTTC
TRBV28	NA	TRBJ2-1	NA	CASSSLERAGYNEQFF	TGTGCCAGCAGCTCCTTGGAGCGGGCGGGCTACAATGAGCAGTTCTTC
TRBV6-5	NA	TRBJ2-7	NA	CASSYSGGSYEQYF	TGTGCCAGCAGTTACTCAGGGGGCTCCTACGAGCAGTACTTC
TRBV21-1	NA	TRBJ2-5	NA	CASSTSREGLNWETQYF	TGTGCCAGCAGCACCTCGCGGGAGGGCCTTAATTGGGAGACCCAGTACTTC
TRBV19	NA	TRBJ1-4	NA	CASGKSARTTNEKLFF	TGTGCCAGTGGAAAGTCCGCCCGAACAACTAATGAAAAACTGTTTTTT
TRBV29-1	NA	TRBJ2-7	NA	CSVGAVRGYEQYF	TGCAGCGTTGGGGCAGTCCGCGGCTACGAGCAGTACTTC
TRBV11-3	TRBD2	TRBJ2-5	NA	CASSPSGSETQYF	TGTGCCAGCAGCCCAAGCGGGAGCGAGACCCAGTACTTC
TRBV6-5	TRBD1	TRBJ2-7	NA	CASSLRQGAHSYEQYF	TGTGCCAGCAGTTTGAGACAGGGGGCCCACTCCTACGAGCAGTACTTC
TRBV13	TRBD1	TRBJ2-7	NA	CASSGDREPGGRGSYEQYF	TGTGCCAGCAGCGGGGACAGGGAGCCGGGCGGGAGAGGGTCCTACGAGCAGTACTTC
TRBV14	NA	TRBJ1-5	NA	CASNYINRVVQPQHF	TGTGCCAGCAACTATATAAACAGGGTTGTTCAGCCCCAGCATTTT
TRBV18	NA	TRBJ1-5	NA	CASSPQGTGNQPQHF	TGTGCCAGCTCACCCCAAGGCACGGGAAATCAGCCCCAGCATTTT
TRBV30	TRBD1	TRBJ1-5	NA	CAWRERQGGSQPQHF	TGTGCCTGGAGAGAGAGACAGGGGGGTAGTCAGCCCCAGCATTTT
TRBV9	NA	TRBJ2-7	NA	CASSVKGRTANYEQYF	TGTGCCAGCAGCGTTAAAGGACGGACAGCAAACTACGAGCAGTACTTC